Included here is one TCR beta chain sequence, with context. Germline V gene lookup returns CDR1 ENHRY and CDR2 SYGVKD. V trimming: 3 bases; J trimming: 3 bases; junction bases outside the gene matches: 7. The CDR3 extends over 15 amino acids. The entry originates in a study of blood T cell repertoires in COVID-19. Study-level background: Collection of acute and convalescent COVID-19 samples took place in the United States, Italy and Spain. PBMCs, B-cell-depleted T cells, or T cells were the source of the cDNA or gDNA that made up the material.

Authors' analysis steps: Amplification of reference gene primers was used by the study to estimate nucleated cell counts. Produced via immunoSEQ multiplex PCR; TCRdb's table is partial and in-frame only. From that table come the V and J calls and clone size; the DNA was used to work out D and trimming. Among around 400,000 clones listed, 89% were seen once. Sequenced sample: peripheral blood. This sequence joins TRBV10-3 and TRBJ2-7; 8 bases map to TRBD2. This TCR was sampled from a man aged 35 to 55 with acute or convalescent COVID-19. The CDR3 is CAISDPSLAGYEQYF. For the CDR3, the DNA is TGTGCCATCAGTGACCCGAGCCTAGCGGGCTACGAGCAGTACTTC.